The clone carrying this T cell receptor (beta chain) showed up just a few times. Its antigen is unknown. The germline V and J ends were trimmed by 3 bases and 2 bases, with 16 bases remaining between them. Germline V gene sequence: CDR1 SGDLS, CDR2 YYNGEE. The CDR3 has 16 amino acids. Single viable CD3+CD4+CD8-CD45RO+ cells were sorted as the memory CD4+ T cells. Total CD4+ T cells were enriched by CD4 positive selection. This sample was included in a study of memory CD4+ T cells and cytomegalovirus serostatus. Study summary: This sample comes from healthy Belgian adults, about nine CMV seropositive, about 25 seronegative. The study's findings and limits: A US-trained random forest predicted CMV serostatus with median AUC about 0.92. Each of 65 to 75 CMV-associated TCRbeta sequences occurred in one to five individuals.

Measured with immunoSEQ multiplex PCR; TCRdb has only the in-frame clones, and not every one. This table holds fewer than 35,000 clones, about 80% found once. This chain links TRBV9 with TRBJ2-3, with D perhaps TRBD2 (6 bases). This clonotype originated in an adult in good health and CMV-seronegative. The sequenced sample was memory CD4+ T cells from blood. Here the CDR3 DNA reads TGTGCCAGCAGCGGTAGCGGAGCTCCCCCCACAGATACGCAGTATTTT. Amino acids: CASSGSGAPPTDTQYF.